This T cell receptor (beta chain) originates from a study of beta chain features in type 1 diabetes. Points from the study as a whole: An over-representation of cells with high TCR expression could result from cDNA sequencing. TCRB repertoires of naive, central memory and Treg cells appeared more similar among patients than among healthy donors.

Germline V gene lookup returns CDR1 SGHAT and CDR2 FQNNGV. The length of the CDR3 is 16 residues. Trimming cost V 0 bases and J 0 bases, with 11 bases left between them. To note about this clone: The antigen remains unidentified.

The authors reverse transcribed all of the isolated RNA, so sequencing captured expressed TCRB transcripts. Sequenced naive, central memory and regulatory T cell samples produced an average of approximately 3.8 million reads. Sequenced by immunoSEQ multiplex PCR; TCRdb stores in-frame clones only, minus some. The profile shows 350,000 to 400,000 clones, around 16% of them singletons. Sequencing used naive CD4+ T cells from blood. This chain joins TRBV11-2 and TRBJ1-1; D gene uncertain. This TCR derives from a woman aged 18-29 years in good health. CDR3: CASSLDRAGMNTEAFF. The CDR3 DNA reads as TGTGCCAGCAGCTTAGATCGCGCGGGGATGAACACTGAAGCTTTCTTT.